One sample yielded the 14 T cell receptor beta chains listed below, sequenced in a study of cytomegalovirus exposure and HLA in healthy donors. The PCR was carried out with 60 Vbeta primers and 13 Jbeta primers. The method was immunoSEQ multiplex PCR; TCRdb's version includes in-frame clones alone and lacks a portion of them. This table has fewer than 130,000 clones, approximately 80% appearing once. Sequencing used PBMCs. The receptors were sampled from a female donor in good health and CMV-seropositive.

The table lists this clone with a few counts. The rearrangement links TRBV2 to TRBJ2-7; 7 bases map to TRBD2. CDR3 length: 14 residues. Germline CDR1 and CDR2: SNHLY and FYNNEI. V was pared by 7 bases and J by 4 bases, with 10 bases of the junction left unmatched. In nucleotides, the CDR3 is TGTGCCAGCATTGAGGGCGGGGGTGCGTACGAGCAGTACTTC. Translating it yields CASIEGGGAYEQYF. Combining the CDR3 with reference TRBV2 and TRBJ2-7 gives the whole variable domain EPEVTQTPSHQVTQMGQEVILRCVPISNHLYFYWYRQILGQKVEFLVSFYNNEISEKSEIFDDQFSVERPDGSNFTLKIRSTKLEDSAMYFCASIEGGGAYEQYFGPGTRLTVT.

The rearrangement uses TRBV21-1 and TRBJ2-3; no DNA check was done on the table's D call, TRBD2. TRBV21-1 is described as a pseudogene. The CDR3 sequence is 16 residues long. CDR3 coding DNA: TGTGCCAGCAGCAAGAAGCAGGCGGCCCTCGAGGGTACGCAGTATTTT. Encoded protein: CASSKKQAALEGTQYF.

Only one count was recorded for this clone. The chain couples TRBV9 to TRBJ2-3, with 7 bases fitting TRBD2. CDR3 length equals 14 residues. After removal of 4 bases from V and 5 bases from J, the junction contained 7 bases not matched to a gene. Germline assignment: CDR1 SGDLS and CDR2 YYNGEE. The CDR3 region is CASSIRGDGDTQYF. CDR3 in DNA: TGTGCCAGCAGCATACGGGGGGATGGAGATACGCAGTATTTT.

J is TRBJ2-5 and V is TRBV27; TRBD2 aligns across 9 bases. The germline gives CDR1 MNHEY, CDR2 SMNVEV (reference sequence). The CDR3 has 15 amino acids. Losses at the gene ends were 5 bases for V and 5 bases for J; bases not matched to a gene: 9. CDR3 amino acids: CASSDLAGAAETQYF. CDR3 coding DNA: TGTGCCAGCAGTGACTTAGCGGGGGCGGCGGAGACCCAGTACTTC.

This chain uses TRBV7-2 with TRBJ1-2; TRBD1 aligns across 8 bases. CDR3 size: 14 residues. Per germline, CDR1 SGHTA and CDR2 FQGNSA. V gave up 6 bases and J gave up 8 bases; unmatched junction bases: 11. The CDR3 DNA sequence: TGTGCCAGCAGTTTCCTTCAGGGGGCAAACGGCTACACCTTC. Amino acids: CASSFLQGANGYTF.

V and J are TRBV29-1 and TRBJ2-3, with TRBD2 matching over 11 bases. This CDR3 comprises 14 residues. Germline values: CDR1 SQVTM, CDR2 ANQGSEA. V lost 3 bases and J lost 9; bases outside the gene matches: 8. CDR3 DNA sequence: TGCAGCGTTGAGAGTAGCGGGAGGGCCGAAACGCAGTATTTT. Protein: CSVESSGRAETQYF.

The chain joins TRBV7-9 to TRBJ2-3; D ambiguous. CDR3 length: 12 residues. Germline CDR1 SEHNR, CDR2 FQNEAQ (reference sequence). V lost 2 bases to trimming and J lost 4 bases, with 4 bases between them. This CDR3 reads CASSLTSDTQYF. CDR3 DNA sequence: TGTGCCAGCAGCTTAACTTCAGATACGCAGTATTTT.

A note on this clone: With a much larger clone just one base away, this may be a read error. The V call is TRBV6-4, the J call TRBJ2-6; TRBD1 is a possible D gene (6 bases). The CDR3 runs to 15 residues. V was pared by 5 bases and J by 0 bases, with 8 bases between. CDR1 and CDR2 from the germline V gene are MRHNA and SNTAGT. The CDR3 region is CASSKDSSGANVLTF. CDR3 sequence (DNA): TGTGCCAGCAGTAAGGACAGCTCTGGGGCCAACGTCCTGACTTTC.

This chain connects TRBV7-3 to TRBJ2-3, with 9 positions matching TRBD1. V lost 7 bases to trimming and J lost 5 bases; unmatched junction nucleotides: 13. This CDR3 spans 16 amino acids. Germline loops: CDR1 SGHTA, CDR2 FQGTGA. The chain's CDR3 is CASNLDGTGPLDTQYF. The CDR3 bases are TGTGCCAGCAACCTAGATGGGACAGGGCCCTTAGATACGCAGTATTTT.

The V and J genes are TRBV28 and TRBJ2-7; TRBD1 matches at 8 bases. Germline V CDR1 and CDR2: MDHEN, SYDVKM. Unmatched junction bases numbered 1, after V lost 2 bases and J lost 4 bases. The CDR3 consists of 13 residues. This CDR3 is CASSLHRGYEQYF. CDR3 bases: TGTGCCAGCAGTTTACACAGGGGGTACGAGCAGTACTTC.

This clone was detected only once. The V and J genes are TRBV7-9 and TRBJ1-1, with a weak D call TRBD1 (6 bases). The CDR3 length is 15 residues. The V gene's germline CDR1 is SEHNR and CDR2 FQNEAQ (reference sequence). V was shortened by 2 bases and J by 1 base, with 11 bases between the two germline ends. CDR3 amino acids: CASSLLDRRNTEAFF. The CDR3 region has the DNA TGTGCCAGCAGCTTACTCGACAGGAGGAACACTGAAGCTTTCTTT.

Written as DNA, the CDR3 is TGTGCCAGCAGTGAATCTGGTCTTGGAGGGATCGGCTACACCTTC. Its translation: CASSESGLGGIGYTF. This chain connects TRBV6-1 to TRBJ1-2; D call uncertain. The germline V gene has CDR1 MNHNS and CDR2 SASEGT. The ends were cut back, 2 bases at V and 8 bases at J, with 18 bases in the middle. This CDR3 has 15 amino acids.

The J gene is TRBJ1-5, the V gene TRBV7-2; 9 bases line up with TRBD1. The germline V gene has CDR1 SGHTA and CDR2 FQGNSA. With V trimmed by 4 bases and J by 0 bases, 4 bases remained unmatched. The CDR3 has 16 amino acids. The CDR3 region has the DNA TGTGCCAGCAGCTCCGGGACAGGGATTAGCAATCAGCCCCAGCATTTT. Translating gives CASSSGTGISNQPQHF.

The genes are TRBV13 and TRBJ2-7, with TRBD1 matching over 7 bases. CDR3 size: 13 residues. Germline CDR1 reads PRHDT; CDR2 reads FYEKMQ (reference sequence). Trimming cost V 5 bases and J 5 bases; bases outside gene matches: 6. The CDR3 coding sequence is TGTGCCAGCAGCCCGACAGGGATCGACGAGCAGTACTTC. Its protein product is CASSPTGIDEQYF.